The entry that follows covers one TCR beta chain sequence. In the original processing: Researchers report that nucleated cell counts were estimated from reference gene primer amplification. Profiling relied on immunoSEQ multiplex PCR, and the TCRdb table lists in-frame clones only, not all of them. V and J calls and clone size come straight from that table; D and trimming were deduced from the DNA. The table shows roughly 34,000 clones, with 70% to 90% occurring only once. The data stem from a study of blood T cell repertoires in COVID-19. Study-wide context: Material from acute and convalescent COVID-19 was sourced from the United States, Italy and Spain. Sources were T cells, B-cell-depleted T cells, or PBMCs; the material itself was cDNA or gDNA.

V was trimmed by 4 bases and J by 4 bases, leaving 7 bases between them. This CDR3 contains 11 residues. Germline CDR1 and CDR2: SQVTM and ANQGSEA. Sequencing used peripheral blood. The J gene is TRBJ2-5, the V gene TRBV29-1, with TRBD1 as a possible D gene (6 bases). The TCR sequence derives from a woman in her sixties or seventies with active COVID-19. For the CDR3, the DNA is TGCAGCGTTGGGGGGCGAGAGACCCAGTACTTC. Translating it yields CSVGGRETQYF.